Below are 16 T cell receptor beta chains sequenced from a single sample in a study of blood T cells in healthy people across ages (dated by TCRdb to the mid-2010s). Libraries were constructed by 5' RACE. Sequencing was performed on an Illumina HiSeq 2500. A second PCR of about 6 to 12 cycles was run with a J-beta primer mix and a sample-barcoded 5' primer. TCRdb handled the public reads itself, with Q25 trimming in fastp and clone calling in MiXCR, and kept productive beta chains. Each entry is one CDR3 protein sequence, shown with its most common DNA and genes. Within this sample are roughly 1.4 million distinct CDR3 sequences, with around 59% of them counted one time only. 5% to 7% of the sample is in the top ten clones. Sequenced input: blood. These receptors all come from a man aged 18 to 35 in good health.

The J gene is TRBJ2-1, the V gene TRBV3-1; D ambiguous. The DNA end is more similar to TRBJ2-7, so the J call may be wrong. The CDR3 runs 13 residues. Per germline, CDR1 LGHDT and CDR2 YNNKEL (reference sequence). The CDR3 loop reads CASSPRQTAEQYF. As DNA, the CDR3 is TGTGCCAGCAGCCCAAGACAAACAGCCGAGCAGTACTTC.

The V and J genes are TRBV5-1 and TRBJ2-4; D is unclear. The better agreement between TRBJ2-7 and the DNA end casts doubt on the J call. The CDR3 totals 13 residues. Germline-derived CDR1 and CDR2 are SGHRS and YFSETQ. The chain's CDR3 is CASSFGLLYEQYF. The CDR3 nucleotides are TGCGCCAGCAGCTTTGGCTTACTCTACGAGCAGTACTTC.

The chain carries TRBV20-1 and TRBJ1-2, with D perhaps TRBD1 (6 bases). Trimming left V 2 bases short and J 8 bases short, with 24 bases between. Per the germline V gene, CDR1 is DFQATT and CDR2 is SNEGSKA (reference sequence). This CDR3 comprises 16 residues. CDR3 coding DNA: TGCAGTGCTAGATTTCCCCAAAACAGGGCCTCGGGGGGCTACACCTTC. Residues: CSARFPQNRASGGYTF.

The chain links TRBV25-1 to TRBJ2-5; D possibly corresponds to TRBD2 (6 bases). Gene TRBJ2-4 matches the end of the DNA better, so the J call may be wrong. Germline values: CDR1 MGHDK, CDR2 SYGVNS. This CDR3 has 14 amino acids. The CDR3 spells CASSGYGTADIQYF. In DNA form, the CDR3 reads TGTGCCAGCAGTGGATATGGGACTGCAGACATTCAGTACTTC.

This clonotype was detected a few times. The chain has TRBV7-2 and TRBJ2-1; 7 nucleotides agree with TRBD1. In germline, CDR1 is SGHTA, CDR2 FQGNSA. The CDR3 is made up of 14 amino acids. After removal of 5 bases from V and 4 bases from J, the junction contained 5 bases not matched to a gene. The CDR3 region has the DNA TGTGCCAGCAGCCTGGACAGGCGTTACAATGAGCAGTTCTTC. It encodes CASSLDRRYNEQFF.

The J gene is TRBJ2-7, the V gene TRBV7-6; 11 positions match TRBD2. The CDR3 sequence is 16 residues long. Germline V gives CDR1 SGHVS, CDR2 FNYEAQ. V was pared by 0 bases and J by 4 bases, with 5 bases of the junction left unmatched. Written as DNA, the CDR3 is TGTGCCAGCAGCTTAGCACTAGCGGGAGAAGGGTACGAGCAGTACTTC. Translation gives CASSLALAGEGYEQYF. The complete variable domain, with remaining parts taken from reference TRBV7-6 and TRBJ2-7, reads GAGVSQSPRYKVTKRGQDVALRCDPISGHVSLYWYRQALGQGPEFLTYFNYEAQQDKSGLPNDRFSAERPEGSISTLTIQRTEQRDSAMYRCASSLALAGEGYEQYFGPGTRLTVT.

This clonotype was found a few times. This sequence joins TRBV6-1 and TRBJ2-3, with 16 bases that match TRBD2. V shed 4 bases and J 2 bases; nucleotides not matched to a gene: 3. The CDR3 has 17 residues. Germline assignment: CDR1 MNHNS and CDR2 SASEGT. CDR3 in amino acids: CASSAGLAGGNTDTQYF. The CDR3 coding sequence is TGTGCCAGCAGTGCGGGACTAGCGGGAGGGAACACAGATACGCAGTATTTT.

Of note for this clonotype: One base away lies a much larger clone, so this may be a sequencing read error. The chain is built from TRBV20-1 and TRBJ2-1; TRBD2 agrees at 9 bases. This CDR3 region has 15 residues. Germline trimming cut 1 base from V and 6 bases from J; bases unmatched to any gene: 7. Germline CDR1 DFQATT, CDR2 SNEGSKA (reference sequence). CDR3 nucleotide sequence: TGCAGTGCTAGAGGGGTAGCGGGGGCGTTCAATGAGCAGTTCTTC. Translating it yields CSARGVAGAFNEQFF.

CDR3 bases: TGTGCTAGTGGCAAGGGACAGGACACTGAAGCTTTCTTT. Residues: CASGKGQDTEAFF. This chain uses TRBV12-5 with TRBJ1-1; 8 bases are a match to TRBD1. This CDR3 spans 13 amino acids. The junction had 3 bases not matched to a gene; V was cut back by 6 bases and J by 3 bases. In germline, CDR1 is LGHNT, CDR2 FRNRAP. The variable domain in full, with the rest retrieved from reference TRBV12-5 and TRBJ1-1, is DARVTQTPRHKVTEMGQEVTMRCQPILGHNTVFWYRQTMMQGLELLAYFRNRAPLDDSGMPKDRFSAEMPDATLATLKIQPSEPRDSAVYFCASGKGQDTEAFFGQGTRLTVV.

The J gene is TRBJ2-7, the V gene TRBV27; D ambiguous. The CDR3 has 18 amino acids. Between the trimmed V and J ends, which lost 4 bases and 0 bases, there was a span of 22 bases. Germline assignment: CDR1 MNHEY and CDR2 SMNVEV (reference sequence). CDR3 amino acids: CASSYIFSPGTRSYEQYF. As DNA, the CDR3 is TGTGCCAGCAGTTACATTTTTAGTCCCGGCACCCGCTCCTACGAGCAGTACTTC.

The rearrangement joins TRBV20-1 to TRBJ1-5; no definite D call. Germline CDR1 DFQATT, CDR2 SNEGSKA (reference sequence). The CDR3 totals 11 residues. This chain's CDR3 is CSVGLDQPQHF. The CDR3 region has the DNA TGCAGCGTCGGTCTAGATCAGCCCCAGCATTTT.

The rearrangement joins TRBV15 to TRBJ1-6, with D uncertain. Germline values: CDR1 LNHNV, CDR2 YYDKDF (reference sequence). V was trimmed by 1 base and J by 0 bases, leaving 7 bases between them. The CDR3 contains 16 residues. The CDR3 region has the DNA TGTGCCACCAGCAGAGGAAGGGACTCCTATAATTCACCCCTCCACTTT. This encodes CATSRGRDSYNSPLHF.

The count of this clonotype is one. The V and J genes are TRBV20-1 and TRBJ1-2, with D perhaps TRBD1 (6 bases). V was pared by 0 bases and J by 4 bases, with 15 bases between. Germline loops: CDR1 DFQATT, CDR2 SNEGSKA (reference sequence). This CDR3 is built from 15 residues. CDR3: CSARDRVGGSYGYTF. The CDR3 DNA is TGCAGTGCTAGAGATCGAGTCGGGGGCAGCTATGGCTACACCTTC.

The genes are TRBV2 and TRBJ1-4; tentative D call: TRBD1 (5 bases). The CDR3 has 16 amino acids. Trimming left V 8 bases short and J 0 bases short, with 16 bases between. Germline CDR1 SNHLY, CDR2 FYNNEI. The CDR3 DNA reads TGTGCCAGCGGTTCGGGGGTCGCAGCAACTAATGAAAAACTGTTTTTT. Its translation: CASGSGVAATNEKLFF.

This clonotype has only a few counts. V usage is TRBV12-3 or TRBV12-4 and J usage is TRBJ1-2, with 9 bases lining up with TRBD1. The CDR3 spans 16 residues. Trimming removed 6 bases from V and 8 bases from J; junction bases left unmatched: 16. The CDR3 protein is CASSPTRQGGSGGYTF. DNA of the CDR3: TGTGCCAGCAGCCCCACCCGACAGGGGGGTTCGGGGGGCTACACCTTC.

The genes are TRBV7-6 and TRBJ2-1; D might be TRBD1 or TRBD2, each matching 5 bases. Trimming took off 0 bases at V and 8 bases at J, with 17 bases between the two ends. From germline, CDR1 is SGHVS and CDR2 FNYEAQ. The CDR3 covers 16 residues. CDR3 bases: TGTGCCAGCAGCTTAGCGTGGGCCGGGACCAACGATGAGCAGTTCTTC. It codes for CASSLAWAGTNDEQFF.